Below are 22 T cell receptor beta chains sequenced from a single sample in a study of shared clonotypes between healthy human individuals. Repertoires were generated with immunoSEQ multiplex PCR, while TCRdb's copy carries only in-frame clones and drops some. Among approximately 1.1 million clones listed, around 82% were seen once. What was sequenced was memory CD4+ T cells from PBMCs. The subset: CD45RA-negative fraction. These receptors were taken from a young man in good health. Some clones in this sample may be carry-over from other donors' samples.

The chain links TRBV27 to TRBJ2-1, with 8 bases matching TRBD2. The CDR3 extends over 15 amino acids. Germline-derived CDR1 and CDR2 are MNHEY and SMNVEV (reference sequence). The V and J ends lost 7 bases and 10 bases, in that order; junction bases with no gene match: 15. The CDR3 DNA sequence: TGTGCCAGCACCCTAGCGGGCAGGGTCGGTAGGGAGCAGTTCTTC. The encoded protein is CASTLAGRVGREQFF.

This chain uses TRBV6-5 with TRBJ2-7, with D possibly TRBD1 on 5 matching bases. CDR3 size: 14 residues. The germline V gene encodes CDR1 MNHEY and CDR2 SVGAGI. V was pared by 11 bases and J by 3 bases, with 20 bases between. DNA of the CDR3: TGTGCCGGGCTTAAGGGCAGGGTGATCTACGAGCAGTACTTC. Amino acids: CAGLKGRVIYEQYF.

The V call is TRBV5-5, the J call TRBJ1-1; TRBD1 matches at 8 bases. The J segment lost 7 bases and the V segment lost 4 bases, leaving 12 bases of the junction unmatched. The CDR3 is 15 residues long. From germline, CDR1 is SGHKS and CDR2 YYEKEE (reference sequence). DNA for the CDR3: TGTGCCAGCAGCCCCGGACAGGGTGGTGGCAATGAAGCTTTCTTT. Its translation: CASSPGQGGGNEAFF.

Details on this clone: A read error is possible here, since a much larger clone lies one base away. This chain connects TRBV5-1 to TRBJ2-5; 12 bases are a match to TRBD2. CDR3 length: 14 residues. Germline assignment: CDR1 SGHRS and CDR2 YFSETQ. The V segment lost 4 bases and the J segment 4 bases; nucleotides outside the gene matches: 2. CDR3 coding DNA: TGCGCCAGCAGCACGGGACTAGCGGGAGAGACCCAGTACTTC. It translates to CASSTGLAGETQYF.

The chain employs TRBV27 and TRBJ1-5; a weak D match, TRBD1 (5 bases). Per germline, CDR1 MNHEY and CDR2 SMNVEV (reference sequence). The CDR3 totals 13 residues. The V and J ends lost 3 bases and 6 bases respectively, with 9 bases between them. The CDR3 region is CASSFGGGQPQHF. The DNA of the CDR3 is TGTGCCAGCAGTTTCGGGGGAGGTCAGCCCCAGCATTTT.

The V call is TRBV5-1, the J call TRBJ2-4; D remains ambiguous. From germline, CDR1 is SGHRS and CDR2 YFSETQ. V was clipped by 0 bases and J by 7 bases, with 11 bases between them. CDR3 size: 14 residues. This chain's CDR3 is CASSLAYNENIQYF. DNA of the CDR3: TGCGCCAGCAGCTTGGCCTATAATGAGAACATTCAGTACTTC. Combining the CDR3 with reference TRBV5-1 and TRBJ2-4 gives the whole variable domain KAGVTQTPRYLIKTRGQQVTLSCSPISGHRSVSWYQQTPGQGLQFLFEYFSETQRNKGNFPGRFSGRQFSNSRSEMNVSTLELGDSALYLCASSLAYNENIQYFGAGTRLSVL.

Regarding this clone: A much larger clone differs from this one at a single base, so this may be a read error. Other DNA sequences in this specimen translate into the identical CDR3. The chain joins TRBV18 to TRBJ1-5; TRBD1 agrees at 7 bases. Germline V gene data show CDR1 as KGHSH and CDR2 as LQKENI. This CDR3 has 13 residues. J gave up 5 bases and V 3 bases, and 1 base lay outside the gene matches. The CDR3 protein is CASSPQGDQPQHF. The CDR3 coding sequence is TGTGCCAGCTCACCGCAGGGGGATCAGCCCCAGCATTTT.

The V gene is TRBV28, the J gene TRBJ1-6, with TRBD1 as a possible D gene (6 bases). From germline, CDR1 is MDHEN and CDR2 SYDVKM. CDR3 size: 15 residues. The V end was cut by 6 bases, the J end by 3 bases, with 12 bases between. The CDR3 loop reads CASRAQGVYNSPLHF. The CDR3 DNA sequence: TGTGCCAGCAGAGCACAGGGAGTCTATAATTCACCCCTCCACTTT.

The chain recombines TRBV10-3 with TRBJ2-3; TRBD1 aligns across 9 bases. The CDR3 has 11 amino acids. The V segment lost 11 bases and the J segment 5 bases; nucleotides outside the gene matches: 2. Germline loops: CDR1 ENHRY, CDR2 SYGVKD. The DNA for the CDR3 is TGTGCCGTGGACAGGGGAGATACGCAGTATTTT. Its protein product is CAVDRGDTQYF.

This clone has just one count. The chain has TRBV10-3 and TRBJ2-2; maybe TRBD2 (6 bases). This CDR3 comprises 16 residues. Looked up from germline, CDR1 is ENHRY and CDR2 is SYGVKD. The V end lost 3 bases, the J end lost 4 bases, and 15 bases lay between the germline ends. CDR3 residues: CAISDMEASVTGELFF. CDR3 sequence (DNA): TGTGCCATCAGTGATATGGAGGCTAGCGTCACCGGGGAGCTGTTTTTT.

The CDR3 here is CASSDLGQGDTEAFF. In nucleotides, the CDR3 is TGTGCCAGCAGCGATTTGGGACAGGGGGACACTGAAGCTTTCTTT. The chain combines TRBV7-9 with TRBJ1-1, with 11 bases identical to TRBD1. Looked up from germline, CDR1 is SEHNR and CDR2 is FQNEAQ (reference sequence). With 5 bases clipped from V and 3 bases from J, the junction kept 5 bases outside the gene matches. CDR3 size: 15 residues.

The CDR3: CASSSRGGVNTEAFF. CDR3 sequence (DNA): TGTGCCAGCAGCAGTCGAGGGGGGGTGAACACTGAAGCTTTCTTT. V and J are TRBV5-8 and TRBJ1-1; D possibly corresponds to TRBD1 (6 bases). There are 15 residues in the CDR3. The V end lost 4 bases, the J end lost 0 bases, and 13 bases lay between the germline ends. Germline loops: CDR1 SGHTS, CDR2 YDEGEE.

Remarks on this clone: Germline is not matched at one junction end, which may reflect a read error. The chain has TRBV30 and TRBJ2-3; D remains ambiguous. Germline CDR1 GTSNPN, CDR2 SVGIG (reference sequence). The CDR3 length is 13 residues. CDR3 sequence: CAWGVLSTDTQYF. The CDR3 bases are TGTGCCTGGGGTGTACTTAGTACAGACACGCAGTATTTT.

The chain couples TRBV6-4 to TRBJ2-2, with 8 bases fitting TRBD2. Germline V CDR1 and CDR2: MRHNA, SNTAGT. J gave up 3 bases and V 4 bases, and 1 base lay outside the gene matches. The CDR3 consists of 14 residues. CDR3 residues: CASSAGGHTGELFF. The CDR3 DNA reads TGTGCCAGCAGTGCGGGGGGGCACACCGGGGAGCTGTTTTTT.

The CDR3 nucleotides are TGTGCCAGCTCACCACCGTGGGCAGGGGGAGAAGATACGCAGTATTTT. Protein product: CASSPPWAGGEDTQYF. This chain uses TRBV18 with TRBJ2-3; 7 nucleotides match TRBD1. CDR3 length equals 16 residues. Germline lookup yields CDR1 KGHSH and CDR2 LQKENI. The J segment lost 5 bases and the V segment lost 0 bases, leaving 8 bases of the junction unmatched.

The chain joins TRBV28 to TRBJ2-7; weak D call: TRBD2 (6 bases). Trimming pared 6 bases from V and 0 bases from J, leaving 12 bases between. Germline V CDR1 and CDR2: MDHEN, SYDVKM. The CDR3 consists of 14 residues. CDR3 sequence reads: CASRKSGFSYEQYF. DNA for the CDR3: TGTGCCAGCAGAAAAAGCGGGTTCTCCTACGAGCAGTACTTC.

About this clone itself: This sequence may be a read error, since a much larger clone differs from it by one base. The chain has TRBV27 and TRBJ1-1, with 8 bases that match TRBD1. CDR3 length equals 16 residues. Losses at the gene ends were 2 bases for V and 4 bases for J; bases not matched to a gene: 9. CDR1 and CDR2 from the germline V gene are MNHEY and SMNVEV (reference sequence). The CDR3 is CASSLRAGGAGTEAFF. The CDR3, as DNA: TGTGCCAGCAGTTTAAGGGCAGGGGGCGCGGGCACTGAAGCTTTCTTT.

This clone was seen a handful of times. The V call is TRBV19, the J call TRBJ2-7; TRBD1 agrees at 10 bases. CDR3 length: 15 residues. The trim removed 5 bases at V and 6 bases at J, leaving 10 bases unmatched. Germline V lookup: CDR1 LNHDA, CDR2 SQIVND (reference sequence). For the CDR3, the DNA is TGTGCCAGTAGTGGTCTAGACAGGGGGCGCGGCGAGCAGTACTTC. This translates into CASSGLDRGRGEQYF.

The V call is TRBV28, the J call TRBJ2-7, with TRBD2 identical over 12 bases. The junction had 1 base not matched to a gene; V was cut back by 7 bases and J by 3 bases. The germline CDR1 and CDR2 sequences are MDHEN and SYDVKM. This CDR3 has 13 residues. CDR3 nucleotides: TGTGCCAGCAAACTAGCGGGGGGCTACGAGCAGTACTTC. This translates into CASKLAGGYEQYF.

The CDR3 region is CASIGAGVGYGYTF. In DNA, the CDR3 is TGTGCCAGTATCGGGGCAGGGGTCGGCTATGGCTACACCTTC. This chain uses TRBV28 with TRBJ1-2; a possible D gene is TRBD1 (6 bases). Germline CDR1 and CDR2: MDHEN and SYDVKM. V dropped 9 bases and J dropped 4 bases, with 18 bases sitting between them. The CDR3 length is 14 residues.

This clone has more than one count but fewer than ten. The chain couples TRBV4-3 to TRBJ2-3; D is perhaps TRBD1 or TRBD2 (5 bases each). Germline CDR1 and CDR2: LGHNA and YSLEER. V was pared by 8 bases and J by 5 bases, with 14 bases between. This CDR3 has 13 amino acids. CDR3 loop: CASGVGAGDTQYF. The DNA of the CDR3 is TGCGCCAGCGGGGTCGGGGCGGGAGATACGCAGTATTTT.

In the case of this clone: Other DNA sequences in the same sample also yield this CDR3. J is TRBJ2-3 and V is TRBV10-3, with D uncertain. V was clipped by 4 bases and J by 3 bases, with 2 bases between them. The CDR3 contains 11 residues. Per germline, CDR1 ENHRY and CDR2 SYGVKD. The CDR3, as DNA: TGTGCCATCAGTGCTACAGATACGCAGTATTTT. This codes for CAISATDTQYF.